This T cell receptor (beta chain) emerged from a study of a mutant IDH1 vaccine in newly diagnosed glioma. Study information: Patients had eight vaccinations, in weeks 1, 3, 5, 7, 11, 15, 19 and 23. Either 4-6 weeks after radiotherapy alone or alongside temozolomide, vaccination was begun. Beforehand, treatment had been radiotherapy, temozolomide, or both; the majority received both. Whole-study findings and limits: About 92% of patients showed vaccine-induced immune responses across multiple MHC alleles.

Trimming cost V 0 bases and J 2 bases, with 10 bases left between them. This CDR3 has 15 residues. In germline, CDR1 is MGHRA, CDR2 YSYEKL. This sample's time point: week 23, last vaccination. All doses held 300 ug of mutant IDH1 20-mer peptide, with topical imiquimod. Some clones are missing from TCRdb's copy, which holds only in-frame ones; the method was immunoSEQ multiplex PCR. The table includes tens of thousands of clones, over 75% detected once. Remarks on this clone: Its target is unknown.

The chain couples TRBV4-1 to TRBJ1-2; the D is unclear. The source was PBMCs, collected from a glioma patient whose treatment included an IDH1 peptide vaccine. The sequence came from a man between 18 and 35 years old with glioma. DNA of the CDR3: TGCGCCAGCAGCCAAGATGTGGGAACGAACTATGGCTACACCTTC. It codes for CASSQDVGTNYGYTF.